Listed below are T cell receptor beta chains from one sample, sequenced in a study of OX40 agonist ivuxolimab in advanced cancers. Method: immunoSEQ multiplex PCR; TCRdb's copy keeps in-frame clones and lacks some. There are around 80,000 clones in the sample; approximately 90% occur only once, and over 0.15% lies in the top ten. This sample comprised CD4+ or CD8+ T cells sorted from blood, obtained in a trial of the OX40 agonist ivuxolimab. These receptors were taken from an adult with an advanced solid tumor such as melanoma, head and neck, liver or kidney cancer. Both conserved end residues are part of each CDR3.

V	J	CDR3
TRBV11-1	TRBJ2-1	CASSGLASGNNEQFF
TRBV5-1	TRBJ2-6	CASSFQGSNTGANVLTF
TRBV11-2	TRBJ1-2	CASSSRLLANYGYTF
TRBV5-1	TRBJ1-2	CASSSQGSGYTF
TRBV10-3	TRBJ2-1	CAIRRRESHNEQFF
TRBV27	TRBJ2-6	CASSLWQGSGANVLTF
TRBV19	TRBJ2-1	CASSPWTLGGPRLRGEQFF
TRBV9	TRBJ1-1	CASSATGTGDTEAFF
TRBV6-1	TRBJ2-5	CASSERRWGGGQETQYF
TRBV7-3	TRBJ2-1	CASSWLAGVSYNEQFF
TRBV5-6	TRBJ2-5	CASSLGVQETQYF
TRBV7-3	TRBJ1-1	CASSLEGQKTEAFF
TRBV6-1	TRBJ2-7	CASRMKTGWEQYF
TRBV28	TRBJ2-7	CASRLTHGGYPYEQYF
TRBV30	TRBJ1-2	CAWSVGTGLVVHGYTF
TRBV30	TRBJ2-3	CAWSGGTSGRTDTQYF
TRBV19	TRBJ2-3	CASSMVGDGQYF
TRBV20-1	TRBJ2-5	CSARDQETQYF
TRBV29-1	TRBJ1-1	CSVGQPLNTEAFF
TRBV2	TRBJ1-1	CASSLDGNTEAFF
TRBV5-4	TRBJ2-1	CASSPNGNEQFF
TRBV2	TRBJ2-5	CASSGGTQETQYF
TRBV9	TRBJ1-2	CASSPGQGANGYTF
TRBV27	TRBJ1-5	CASSFVGQSNQPQHF
TRBV27	TRBJ2-1	CASRARGVAGDEQFF
TRBV7-3	TRBJ1-2	CASSPDLGQFGYTF
TRBV7-3	TRBJ2-5	CASSKGSGETQYF
TRBV25-1	TRBJ1-5	CASSPWDGDQPQHF
TRBV18	TRBJ2-3	CASSPITDTQYF